The 25 T cell receptor beta chains below were found in one sample sequenced in a study of Graves' ophthalmopathy and Graves' hyperthyroidism. RNA served as the template for amplifying TCR beta CDR3 regions. First-round RT-PCR used HTBI primers; second-round multiplex PCR followed. From the multiplex PCR reads, TCRdb called clonotypes with MiXCR, one entry per CDR3 protein. The repertoire holds about 380,000 distinct CDR3 sequences, with 15% as singletons. Specimen: peripheral blood. The receptors were sampled from a woman aged 18-29 years with stable Graves' hyperthyroidism.

This clonotype was counted many times. V gene TRBV9 combines with J gene TRBJ1-1; D is unclear. V lost 3 bases and J lost 4, with 16 bases in between. Looked up from germline, CDR1 is SGDLS and CDR2 is YYNGEE. The CDR3 is made up of 15 amino acids. The CDR3 reads CASSADPTVSTEAFF. The CDR3 DNA reads TGTGCCAGCAGCGCTGACCCCACGGTAAGCACTGAAGCTTTCTTT.

This clonotype occurred many times. This chain uses TRBV11-2 with TRBJ1-1, with a weak D call TRBD1 (5 bases). CDR3 length equals 13 residues. V lost 5 bases and J 0 bases, leaving 7 bases between the germline ends. Germline V gene lookup returns CDR1 SGHAT and CDR2 FQNNGV. The CDR3 coding sequence is TGTGCCAGCAGCACACAGGTGAACACTGAAGCTTTCTTT. This translates into CASSTQVNTEAFF.

This clonotype was picked up many times. The V gene is TRBV11-1, the J gene TRBJ1-2; maybe TRBD1 (5 bases). This CDR3 region has 16 residues. Trimming removed 5 bases at V and 5 bases at J, with 21 bases between. Germline CDR1 and CDR2: SGHAT and FQDESV (reference sequence). CDR3 protein: CASSVGTGNFEYGYTF. CDR3 DNA: TGTGCCAGCAGCGTAGGGACGGGAAACTTCGAGTATGGCTACACCTTC.

A note on this clonotype: A read error may be the cause here, since a much bigger clone is one base away. This chain uses TRBV2 with TRBJ1-1; 8 nucleotides line up with TRBD1. The CDR3 has 14 residues. Per the germline V gene, CDR1 is SNHLY and CDR2 is FYNNEI. CDR3 in DNA: TGTGCCAGCAGTGACGGACAGGGAGGAGCCGAAGCTTGCTTT. Amino acids: CASSDGQGGAEACF.

This clonotype has ten or more counts. This chain uses TRBV7-2 with TRBJ1-3, with no clear D. Germline CDR1 SGHTA, CDR2 FQGNSA. The V gene lost 5 bases and the J gene lost 0 bases, with 8 bases spanning the gap. CDR3 size: 14 residues. The CDR3 reads CASSIRSSGNTIYF. CDR3 in DNA: TGTGCCAGCAGCATCAGGAGCTCTGGAAACACCATATATTTT.

This clonotype was recorded at least ten times. The rearrangement joins TRBV7-2 to TRBJ1-2, with D perhaps TRBD1 (6 bases). V lost 5 bases and J 5 bases, leaving 18 bases between the germline ends. The CDR3 runs 15 residues. Germline V gene sequence: CDR1 SGHTA, CDR2 FQGNSA. CDR3 nucleotides: TGTGCCAGCAGCCCCCGGGGGCCAAGAGGATATGGCTACACCTTC. Its translation is CASSPRGPRGYGYTF. Filled out from reference TRBV7-2 and TRBJ1-2, the complete variable domain reads GAGVSQSPSNKVTEKGKDVELRCDPISGHTALYWYRQSLGQGLEFLIYFQGNSAPDKSGLPSDRFSAERTGGSVSTLTIQRTQQEDSAVYLCASSPRGPRGYGYTFGSGTRLTVV.

This clonotype was recorded a few times. The J gene is TRBJ2-2, the V gene TRBV9; the D gene could be TRBD1 or TRBD2 (7 bases each). The germline V gene encodes CDR1 SGDLS and CDR2 YYNGEE. The CDR3 totals 14 residues. With 2 bases removed from V and 6 bases from J, the gap between germline ends came to 11 bases. CDR3: CASSVRGGPGELFF. In DNA, the CDR3 is TGTGCCAGCAGCGTCAGGGGGGGCCCCGGGGAGCTGTTTTTT. The full variable domain, rest sourced from reference TRBV9 and TRBJ2-2, is DSGVTQTPKHLITATGQRVTLRCSPRSGDLSVYWYQQSLDQGLQFLIQYYNGEERAKGNILERFSAQQFPDLHSELNLSSLELGDSALYFCASSVRGGPGELFFGEGSRLTVL.

This clonotype appeared many times. V is TRBV19 and J is TRBJ2-7, with a possible D match to TRBD1 (6 bases). Trimming stripped 10 bases from V and 2 bases from J, with 12 bases between. CDR1 and CDR2 (germline): LNHDA, SQIVND (reference sequence). The CDR3 covers 12 residues. CDR3 nucleotide sequence: TGTGCCACCAAAGGACAGACCTACGAGCAGTACTTC. This encodes CATKGQTYEQYF.

Many counts were recorded for this clonotype. The chain has TRBV24-1 and TRBJ2-7; a weak D match, TRBD1 (5 bases). V lost 1 base to trimming and J lost 8 bases, with 14 bases between them. The germline V gene has CDR1 KGHDR and CDR2 SFDVKD. The CDR3 consists of 14 residues. The chain's CDR3 is CATSDFKTGGQQYF. CDR3 DNA: TGTGCCACCAGTGATTTCAAAACAGGCGGTCAGCAGTACTTC.

This clonotype appeared a few times. The chain is built from TRBV18 and TRBJ1-1; the match to TRBD1 covers 7 bases. This CDR3 has 15 amino acids. With V trimmed by 4 bases and J by 2 bases, 7 bases remained unmatched. CDR1 KGHSH and CDR2 LQKENI come from the germline V gene. CDR3 amino acids: CASSRPGTVNTEAFF. CDR3 nucleotides: TGTGCCAGCTCACGGCCCGGGACAGTTAACACTGAAGCTTTCTTT.

This clonotype was seen at least ten times. The V call is TRBV24-1, the J call TRBJ1-2; D gene ambiguous. Germline lookup yields CDR1 KGHDR and CDR2 SFDVKD. The length of the CDR3 is 12 residues. V gave up 5 bases and J gave up 3 bases, with 6 bases separating them. CDR3 amino acids: CATSGTDYGYTF. The CDR3 nucleotides are TGTGCCACCAGTGGGACCGACTATGGCTACACCTTC.

The rearrangement links TRBV6-4 to TRBJ1-5; D unclear. Trimming cost V 3 bases and J 6 bases, with 12 bases left between them. CDR1 and CDR2 from the germline V gene are MRHNA and SNTAGT. This CDR3 is built from 14 residues. The CDR3 DNA reads TGTGCCAGCAGTGAAGTTGGGGTGGGTCAGCCCCAGCATTTT. The encoded protein is CASSEVGVGQPQHF.

This clonotype was seen a few times. The rearrangement links TRBV11-2 to TRBJ2-7, with TRBD2 as a possible D gene (7 bases). The CDR3 sequence is 17 residues long. Germline CDR1 and CDR2: SGHAT and FQNNGV. With 5 bases removed from V and 5 bases from J, the gap between germline ends came to 25 bases. DNA of the CDR3: TGTGCCAGCAGCCCATTGGGGGCGGGGGCATATGATAACGAGCAGTACTTC. Protein: CASSPLGAGAYDNEQYF.

In this sample, this clonotype turned up many times. The J gene is TRBJ1-6, the V gene TRBV6-2 or TRBV6-3; D may be TRBD1 (6 bases). The CDR3 has 16 residues. V was pared by 4 bases and J by 3 bases, with 13 bases between. Per germline, CDR1 MNHEY and CDR2 SVGEGT. The CDR3 DNA is TGTGCCAGCAGTTCCGAGGACAGCTACTATAATTCACCCCTCCACTTT. This encodes CASSSEDSYYNSPLHF.

This clonotype was seen repeatedly, ten times or more. This chain connects TRBV4-1 to TRBJ2-5; 7 bases are a match to TRBD1. The J segment lost 1 base and the V segment lost 3 bases, leaving 5 bases of the junction unmatched. The CDR3 runs to 15 residues. The V gene's germline CDR1 is MGHRA and CDR2 YSYEKL. This CDR3 reads CASSHTGDGQETQYF. In nucleotides, the CDR3 is TGCGCCAGCAGCCACACAGGGGACGGCCAAGAGACCCAGTACTTC.

This clonotype has ten or more counts. The chain has TRBV28 and TRBJ1-2; no reliable D call. Trimming removed 3 bases from V and 4 bases from J, with 6 bases in between. In germline, CDR1 is MDHEN, CDR2 SYDVKM. This CDR3 spans 12 amino acids. DNA of the CDR3: TGTGCCAGCAGTTTGCTCCCCTATGGCTACACCTTC. This encodes CASSLLPYGYTF.

A note on this clonotype: This may arise from a read error, as a much more abundant clone is one base away. The CDR3 bases are TGTGCCAGCAGTGCCTCGACAGGGTGGGGGGAGACCAAGTACTTC. Protein: CASSASTGWGETKYF. The chain is built from TRBV27 and TRBJ2-5; TRBD1 is a possible D gene (7 bases). The CDR3 is made up of 15 amino acids. Germline V CDR1 and CDR2: MNHEY, SMNVEV (reference sequence).

At least ten counts were recorded for this clonotype. V and J are TRBV9 and TRBJ1-6; possibly TRBD1 for D (6 bases). Germline V gives CDR1 SGDLS, CDR2 YYNGEE. The CDR3 spans 15 residues. Trimming removed 4 bases from V and 10 bases from J, with 18 bases in between. CDR3 loop: CASSQQELGTSPLHF. Here the CDR3 DNA reads TGTGCCAGCAGCCAACAAGAACTGGGGACATCACCCCTCCACTTT.

Ten or more counts support this clonotype. V gene TRBV6-5 combines with J gene TRBJ1-2; tentatively, D is TRBD1 (6 bases). V was pared by 6 bases and J by 8 bases, with 16 bases between. Germline CDR1 is MNHEY and CDR2 is SVGAGI. This CDR3 has 13 residues. The CDR3, as DNA: TGTGCCAGCAGCCCACAGGGTTTTGAGGGCTACACCTTC. Encoded protein: CASSPQGFEGYTF.

This clonotype was observed many times. The CDR3 loop reads CASSLTMGPNYGYTF. The CDR3 region has the DNA TGCGCCAGCAGCTTGACGATGGGCCCCAACTATGGCTACACCTTC. The chain links TRBV5-1 to TRBJ1-2; D remains unclear. Germline assignment: CDR1 SGHRS and CDR2 YFSETQ. The CDR3 is 15 residues long. V shed 1 base and J shed 2 bases, with 12 bases lying between them.

This clonotype has ten or more counts. The rearrangement links TRBV29-1 to TRBJ2-2; D is perhaps TRBD2 (6 bases). This CDR3 comprises 13 residues. The V and J ends lost 6 bases and 2 bases respectively, with 10 bases between them. CDR1 and CDR2 (germline): SQVTM, ANQGSEA. The CDR3 loop reads CSVMGGNTGELFF. CDR3 DNA sequence: TGCAGCGTCATGGGGGGTAACACCGGGGAGCTGTTTTTT.

This clonotype occurred many times. The chain carries TRBV5-1 and TRBJ1-2; D is ambiguous. The CDR3 has 13 amino acids. Germline values: CDR1 SGHRS, CDR2 YFSETQ. Trimming stripped 3 bases from V and 8 bases from J, with 14 bases between. The CDR3 coding sequence is TGCGCCAGCAGCTACCTTACTCGGAACGGCTACACCTTC. It yields the protein CASSYLTRNGYTF.

This clonotype was seen repeatedly, ten times or more. Just one base apart from a much larger clone, this may be a read error. The chain has TRBV6-1 and TRBJ2-7; tentatively, D is TRBD1 (5 bases). The CDR3 length is 14 residues. Germline lookup yields CDR1 MNHNS and CDR2 SASEGT. CDR3 loop: CASSEARQLYGQYF. The CDR3 coding sequence is TGTGCCAGCAGTGAAGCGAGACAGCTCTACGGGCAGTACTTC.

This clonotype was detected only a few times. V is TRBV3-1 and J is TRBJ1-1; D gene unclear. V was clipped by 0 bases and J by 2 bases, with 13 bases between them. Germline CDR1 reads LGHDT; CDR2 reads YNNKEL (reference sequence). The CDR3 is 16 amino acids. This CDR3 reads CASSQESSWTNTEAFF. The CDR3 region has the DNA TGTGCCAGCAGCCAAGAGTCGTCTTGGACCAACACTGAAGCTTTCTTT.

This clonotype was observed many times. The J gene is TRBJ1-5, the V gene TRBV20-1; weak D call: TRBD1 (5 bases). The CDR3 spans 15 residues. The V and J ends lost 6 bases and 0 bases respectively, with 15 bases between them. Germline V gives CDR1 DFQATT, CDR2 SNEGSKA (reference sequence). CDR3 region: CSATPGTNSNQPQHF. The DNA for the CDR3 is TGCAGTGCGACCCCCGGGACCAATAGCAATCAGCCCCAGCATTTT.